Below, 26 T cell receptor beta chains from the same sample are listed, as sequenced in a study of immune evolution from preneoplasia to lung adenocarcinoma. Sequencing used immunoSEQ multiplex PCR; TCRdb keeps in-frame clones, though not all of them. Here the sample spans roughly 3,800 clones, 65% to 85% being singletons. The sequenced sample consisted of FFPE adjacent normal lung tissue. The source of these receptors is a person aged 65 to 85 with lung adenocarcinoma.

This rearrangement joins TRBV18 to TRBJ1-5; no firm D call. With 3 bases removed from V and 5 bases from J, the gap between germline ends came to 8 bases. The germline gives CDR1 KGHSH, CDR2 LQKENI. The CDR3 spans 13 residues. CDR3: CASSPEQDQPQHF. For the CDR3, the DNA is TGTGCCAGCTCACCCGAACAAGATCAGCCCCAGCATTTT.

This clone showed up just a few times. V usage is TRBV6-4 and J usage is TRBJ2-6, with 10 bases fitting TRBD2. Germline V lookup: CDR1 MRHNA, CDR2 SNTAGT. This CDR3 comprises 16 residues. The trim removed 6 bases at V and 0 bases at J, leaving 2 bases unmatched. CDR3 region: CASSTSGVSGANVLTF. CDR3 bases: TGTGCCAGCAGCACTAGCGGGGTCTCTGGGGCCAACGTCCTGACTTTC.

The gene calls are TRBV10-3 and TRBJ1-6; unclear D gene. V lost 10 bases to trimming and J lost 0 bases, with 16 bases between them. The CDR3 extends over 16 amino acids. Germline CDR1 is ENHRY and CDR2 is SYGVKD. CDR3 coding DNA: TGTGCCACAAAGAACCGACCAAGCTCCTATAATTCACCCCTCCACTTT. It translates to CATKNRPSSYNSPLHF.

This chain uses TRBV29-1 with TRBJ2-4; 8 bases match TRBD2. Germline loops: CDR1 SQVTM, CDR2 ANQGSEA. This CDR3 contains 13 residues. V lost 5 bases, J lost 7 bases, and 7 bases stayed unmatched. DNA of the CDR3: TGCAGCGTTCCGGGGGGGATAGGGAACATTCAGTACTTC. It specifies CSVPGGIGNIQYF.

V usage is TRBV30 and J usage is TRBJ2-7; 8 bases line up with TRBD1. CDR1 and CDR2 (germline): GTSNPN, SVGIG (reference sequence). V was pared by 5 bases and J by 6 bases, with 9 bases of the junction left unmatched. The CDR3 loop spans 13 amino acids. The CDR3 here is CAWSRDRKGEQYF. Written as DNA, the CDR3 is TGTGCCTGGTCGAGGGACAGGAAAGGCGAGCAGTACTTC.

There are a few counts of this clone. The chain carries TRBV11-2 and TRBJ2-3; D gene uncertain. V lost 0 bases, J lost 7 bases, and 8 bases lay in between. The CDR3 covers 13 residues. Germline V gene sequence: CDR1 SGHAT, CDR2 FQNNGV. In DNA, the CDR3 is TGTGCCAGCAGCTTAGATTACGTAAATACGCAGTATTTT. It specifies CASSLDYVNTQYF.

The chain has TRBV5-5 and TRBJ2-3, with TRBD1 matching over 9 bases. The CDR3 consists of 14 residues. CDR1 SGHKS and CDR2 YYEKEE come from the germline V gene (reference sequence). Trimming cost V 6 bases and J 5 bases; bases outside gene matches: 7. This CDR3 is CASTLGQGRDTQYF. The CDR3 nucleotides are TGTGCCAGCACTCTCGGACAGGGGAGAGATACGCAGTATTTT.

The chain joins TRBV6-1 to TRBJ2-6; D might be TRBD1 (5 bases). The germline CDR1 and CDR2 sequences are MNHNS and SASEGT. The V and J ends lost 3 bases and 0 bases respectively, with 12 bases between them. CDR3 length equals 17 residues. The CDR3 reads CASSDRVYSSGANVLTF. CDR3 bases: TGTGCCAGCAGTGACAGGGTCTATAGCTCTGGGGCCAACGTCCTGACTTTC.

The chain links TRBV7-8 to TRBJ2-5; TRBD2 matches at 13 bases. This CDR3 is 17 amino acids long. The germline gives CDR1 SGHVS, CDR2 FQNEAQ. Trimming cost V 5 bases and J 5 bases; bases outside gene matches: 11. The CDR3 loop reads CASSTGTSGIRGETQYF. CDR3 nucleotide sequence: TGTGCCAGCAGCACCGGGACTAGCGGGATTCGAGGGGAGACCCAGTACTTC.

The gene calls are TRBV30 and TRBJ2-5; D not certain. Trimming shortened V by 3 bases and J by 4 bases, and 12 bases separated the two germline ends. Germline assignment: CDR1 GTSNPN and CDR2 SVGIG (reference sequence). The CDR3 spans 13 residues. The chain's CDR3 is CAWRPKDRETQYF. In DNA form, the CDR3 reads TGTGCCTGGAGGCCCAAAGATAGAGAGACCCAGTACTTC.

The chain recombines TRBV6-5 with TRBJ2-7; 9 bases are a match to TRBD1. The CDR3 has 16 residues. With V trimmed by 2 bases and J by 5 bases, 10 bases remained unmatched. Germline V gene lookup returns CDR1 MNHEY and CDR2 SVGAGI. CDR3 amino acids: CASSYRKGDRVNEQYF. CDR3 nucleotides: TGTGCCAGCAGTTACCGGAAGGGGGACAGGGTGAACGAGCAGTACTTC.

The chain uses TRBV19 and TRBJ1-5, with D perhaps matching TRBD1 (5 bases). Looked up from germline, CDR1 is LNHDA and CDR2 is SQIVND (reference sequence). CDR3 size: 15 residues. Trimming stripped 5 bases from V and 0 bases from J, with 11 bases between. The CDR3 here is CASSGGGYSNQPQHF. DNA of the CDR3: TGTGCCAGTAGTGGGGGGGGATATAGCAATCAGCCCCAGCATTTT.

The chain couples TRBV4-1 to TRBJ1-1; TRBD1 agrees at 8 bases. The length of the CDR3 is 16 residues. Looked up from germline, CDR1 is MGHRA and CDR2 is YSYEKL. The V and J ends lost 0 bases and 3 bases, in that order; junction bases with no gene match: 6. CDR3 nucleotides: TGCGCCAGCAGCCAAGAACCGGACAGGGCTGACACTGAAGCTTTCTTT. Its translation is CASSQEPDRADTEAFF.

The rearrangement uses TRBV6-8 and TRBJ2-3, with 11 bases identical to TRBD2. V lost 7 bases and J lost 0; bases outside the gene matches: 6. CDR3 length: 16 amino acids. Germline lookup yields CDR1 MNHGY and CDR2 SAAAGT. The CDR3 loop is CASTLRLAGSTDTQYF. The CDR3 coding sequence is TGTGCCAGCACCCTTCGACTAGCGGGGAGCACAGATACGCAGTATTTT.

By share, this clone counts as large. The gene calls are TRBV5-3 and TRBJ1-3; D not certain. TRBV5-3 is recorded as an ORF, its role being uncertain. The CDR3 has 12 amino acids. Trimming shortened V by 4 bases and J by 9 bases, and 11 bases separated the two germline ends. CDR3 residues: CARSVPGGTIYF. In DNA form, the CDR3 reads TGTGCCAGAAGCGTCCCTGGAGGCACCATATATTTT.

J is TRBJ1-2 and V is TRBV11-3; D unresolved. CDR1 SGHNT and CDR2 YENEEA come from the germline V gene. V shed 3 bases and J shed 2 bases, with 7 bases lying between them. The CDR3 consists of 13 residues. CDR3 loop: CASSFSENYGYTF. DNA of the CDR3: TGTGCCAGCAGCTTCTCGGAGAACTATGGCTACACCTTC. Complete variable domain (other parts from reference TRBV11-3 and TRBJ1-2): EAGVVQSPRYKIIEKKQPVAFWCNPISGHNTLYWYLQNLGQGPELLIRYENEEAVDDSQLPKDRFSAERLKGVDSTLKIQPAELGDSAVYLCASSFSENYGYTFGSGTRLTVV.

The V gene is TRBV30, the J gene TRBJ1-2; D remains unclear. V was shortened by 1 base and J by 2 bases, with 2 bases between the two germline ends. Germline V lookup: CDR1 GTSNPN, CDR2 SVGIG (reference sequence). The CDR3 length is 11 residues. In nucleotides, the CDR3 is TGTGCCTGGAGTGGGAACTATGGCTACACCTTC. Protein: CAWSGNYGYTF. The full variable domain, completed using reference TRBV30 and TRBJ1-2, is SQTIHQWPATLVQPVGSPLSLECTVEGTSNPNLYWYRQAAGRGLQLLFYSVGIGQISSEVPQNLSASRPQDRQFILSSKKLLLSDSGFYLCAWSGNYGYTFGSGTRLTVV.

CDR3 coding DNA: TGCGCCAGCAGCCAAACTCAGGGGGTAGCCTACGAGCAGTACTTC. Its translation: CASSQTQGVAYEQYF. The rearrangement uses TRBV4-1 and TRBJ2-7; 7 bases match TRBD1. The germline CDR1 and CDR2 sequences are MGHRA and YSYEKL. The CDR3 spans 15 residues. The trim removed 2 bases at V and 2 bases at J, leaving 6 bases unmatched.

The gene calls are TRBV7-9 and TRBJ1-2, with D unclear. Germline values: CDR1 SEHNR, CDR2 FQNEAQ (reference sequence). This CDR3 has 16 residues. V was shortened by 4 bases and J by 4 bases, with 19 bases between the two germline ends. The CDR3 nucleotides read TGTGCCAGCAGCTCCACATTCGGGCAGGCTTTCTATGGCTACACCTTC. This sequence encodes CASSSTFGQAFYGYTF.

The chain has TRBV28 and TRBJ2-1, with D possibly TRBD2 on 7 matching bases. The germline CDR1 and CDR2 sequences are MDHEN and SYDVKM. Trimming pared 6 bases from V and 7 bases from J, leaving 16 bases between. The CDR3 runs to 14 residues. The CDR3 protein is CASRGGVAGNEQFF. CDR3 nucleotides: TGTGCCAGCAGAGGGGGGGTAGCAGGAAATGAGCAGTTCTTC.

This chain links TRBV7-9 with TRBJ2-5, with a tentative D call TRBD2 (6 bases). In germline, CDR1 is SEHNR, CDR2 FQNEAQ (reference sequence). Deletions cut 5 bases from V and 4 bases from J, with 11 bases between. The CDR3 is made up of 13 amino acids. CDR3 sequence: CASSTTRVETQYF. As DNA, the CDR3 is TGTGCCAGCAGCACGACTAGAGTAGAGACCCAGTACTTC.

This chain uses TRBV28 with TRBJ2-3, with D possibly being TRBD1 (5 bases). CDR1 MDHEN and CDR2 SYDVKM come from the germline V gene. The CDR3 is 14 amino acids. V was pared by 3 bases and J by 3 bases, with 10 bases between. CDR3 sequence: CASSFLSGTDTQYF. The CDR3 region has the DNA TGTGCCAGCAGTTTCTTATCAGGGACAGATACGCAGTATTTT.

This clone was counted between two and nine times. The chain has TRBV5-4 and TRBJ2-7, with TRBD2 as a possible D gene (6 bases). In germline, CDR1 is SGHNT, CDR2 YYREEE (reference sequence). The germline V and J ends were trimmed by 6 bases and 0 bases, with 10 bases remaining between them. The CDR3 is 13 amino acids. The CDR3 DNA reads TGTGCCAGCACCCGGGAGTACTCCTACGAGCAGTACTTC. It translates to CASTREYSYEQYF.

V gene TRBV30 combines with J gene TRBJ2-5; 9 nucleotides match TRBD1. The CDR3 totals 15 residues. V trimming: 2 bases; J trimming: 2 bases; junction bases outside the gene matches: 6. In germline, CDR1 is GTSNPN, CDR2 SVGIG (reference sequence). The CDR3 loop reads CAWSLTGGLQETQYF. The CDR3 nucleotides are TGTGCCTGGAGTCTGACAGGGGGACTTCAAGAGACCCAGTACTTC.

The chain uses TRBV5-5 and TRBJ2-1; the D is unclear. Germline V gene lookup returns CDR1 SGHKS and CDR2 YYEKEE (reference sequence). Trimming cost V 2 bases and J 12 bases, with 15 bases left between them. This CDR3 spans 13 amino acids. CDR3 amino acids: CASSFHRLQTQFF. The CDR3, as DNA: TGTGCCAGCAGCTTTCATCGGCTACAGACGCAGTTCTTC.

As regards this clone: This sample includes further DNA sequences coding for the same CDR3. The rearrangement links TRBV28 to TRBJ2-5; TRBD2 aligns across 7 bases. The CDR3 contains 14 residues. The V gene end was trimmed by 8 bases and the J gene end by 3 bases; junction bases not matched to a gene: 9. CDR1 is MDHEN and CDR2 is SYDVKM in the germline V gene. The chain's CDR3 is CASALGGVKETQYF. CDR3 DNA sequence: TGTGCCAGCGCCCTGGGGGGGGTAAAAGAGACCCAGTACTTC. Full variable domain (rest looked up from reference TRBV28 and TRBJ2-5): DVKVTQSSRYLVKRTGEKVFLECVQDMDHENMFWYRQDPGLGLRLIYFSYDVKMKEKGDIPEGYSVSREKKERFSLILESASTNQTSMYLCASALGGVKETQYFGPGTRLLVL.